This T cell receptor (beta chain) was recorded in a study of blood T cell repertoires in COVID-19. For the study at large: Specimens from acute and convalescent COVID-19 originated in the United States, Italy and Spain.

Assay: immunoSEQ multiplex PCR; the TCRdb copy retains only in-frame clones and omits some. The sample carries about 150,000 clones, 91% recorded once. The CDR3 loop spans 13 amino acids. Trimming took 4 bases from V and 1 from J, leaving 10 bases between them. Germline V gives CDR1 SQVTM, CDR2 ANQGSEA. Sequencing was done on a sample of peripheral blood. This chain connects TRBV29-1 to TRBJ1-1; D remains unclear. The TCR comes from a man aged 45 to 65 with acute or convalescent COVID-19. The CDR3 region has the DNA TGCAGCGTTGCCCGGGGATGGAACACTGAAGCTTTCTTT. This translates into CSVARGWNTEAFF.